A single sample gave rise to the 9 T cell receptor beta chains below, sequenced in a study of CD8 T cells in Susac syndrome. A quantity of 0.5 to 1 ug RNA underwent reverse transcription using random hexamers. One entry per CDR3 protein results from TCRdb running MiXCR on the immunoSEQ multiplex PCR reads. This table has about 190,000 distinct CDR3 sequences, 95% appearing once. Sequenced input: CD4+ T cells from PBMCs. The receptors originated from a human donor with Susac syndrome.

This sequence joins TRBV20-1 and TRBJ1-6; the D is unclear. Germline assignment: CDR1 DFQATT and CDR2 SNEGSKA (reference sequence). There are 16 residues in the CDR3. Trimming took 1 base from V and 9 from J, leaving 19 bases between them. Here the CDR3 reads CSARVGAGIGSSPLHF. The CDR3 nucleotides are TGCAGTGCTAGAGTAGGAGCCGGGATTGGGAGTTCACCCCTCCACTTT.

V gene TRBV20-1 combines with J gene TRBJ2-2; D might be TRBD2 (6 bases). This CDR3 comprises 16 residues. Germline values: CDR1 DFQATT, CDR2 SNEGSKA (reference sequence). V gave up 3 bases and J gave up 4 bases, with 18 bases separating them. CDR3 sequence: CSASGPGLSITGELFF. DNA of the CDR3: TGCAGTGCTAGTGGTCCGGGACTCAGTATCACCGGGGAGCTGTTTTTT.

The chain recombines TRBV4-2 with TRBJ2-3; D is unclear. The CDR3 extends over 16 amino acids. Trimming pared 0 bases from V and 3 bases from J, leaving 13 bases between. CDR1 and CDR2 (germline): LGHNA, YNFKEQ. CDR3 bases: TGTGCCAGCAGCCAAGAAAGCCTCGGGCTAACAGATACGCAGTATTTT. Translated, it gives CASSQESLGLTDTQYF.

This clonotype showed up just once. The chain couples TRBV7-8 to TRBJ2-7; D may be TRBD2 (5 bases). CDR3 size: 16 residues. From germline, CDR1 is SGHVS and CDR2 FQNEAQ. V lost 5 bases, J lost 3 bases, and 20 bases lay in between. The chain's CDR3 is CASSQGRDFSVYEQYF. The CDR3 DNA sequence: TGTGCCAGCAGCCAAGGACGGGATTTCAGCGTCTACGAGCAGTACTTC.

J is TRBJ2-7 and V is TRBV3-1; D call uncertain. The V gene's germline CDR1 is LGHDT and CDR2 YNNKEL (reference sequence). CDR3 size: 14 residues. The V end was cut by 1 base, the J end by 1 base, with 8 bases between. The CDR3 DNA sequence: TGTGCCAGCAGCCAAGGGGCAAAATCCTACGAGCAGTACTTC. Its protein is CASSQGAKSYEQYF.

This clonotype was recorded only once. The V and J genes are TRBV29-1 and TRBJ2-3, with 10 bases identical to TRBD2. The CDR3 spans 15 residues. The junction had 2 bases not matched to a gene; V was cut back by 0 bases and J by 2 bases. Germline V gives CDR1 SQVTM, CDR2 ANQGSEA. This chain's CDR3 is CSVEDSGGFTDTQYF. CDR3 in DNA: TGCAGCGTTGAAGATAGCGGGGGGTTCACAGATACGCAGTATTTT.

This rearrangement joins TRBV12-3 or TRBV12-4 to TRBJ1-3, with D hard to call. This CDR3 region has 11 residues. Deletions cut 4 bases from V and 10 bases from J, with 8 bases between. The CDR3 bases are TGTGCCAGCAGTTATGATGGGACCATATATTTT. It yields the protein CASSYDGTIYF.

The chain combines TRBV20-1 with TRBJ2-2; 8 positions agree with TRBD2. This CDR3 has 14 residues. Germline V lookup: CDR1 DFQATT, CDR2 SNEGSKA (reference sequence). V shed 2 bases, J shed 5 bases, and the junction held 4 bases outside the gene matches. The CDR3 spells CSARFQRGTGELFF. CDR3 in DNA: TGCAGTGCTAGATTCCAGCGGGGGACCGGGGAGCTGTTTTTT.

The rearrangement links TRBV20-1 to TRBJ1-1; perhaps TRBD1 as D (6 bases). Trimming cost V 1 base and J 1 base, with 10 bases left between them. The CDR3 contains 14 residues. Germline values: CDR1 DFQATT, CDR2 SNEGSKA (reference sequence). This CDR3 reads CSARGGQTNTEAFF. CDR3 nucleotide sequence: TGCAGTGCTAGAGGCGGACAGACGAACACTGAAGCTTTCTTT.